This TCR beta chain derives from a study of CD8+CD57+ T cells in acquired aplastic anemia (dated by TCRdb to between 2017 and 2018). A note on the overall study: On average, sorted CD4+ and CD8+ cells yielded about 3 ug of extracted DNA, with a range of about 0.19 to 30 ug. Mean read counts for healthy donor samples were roughly 10 million for CD4+ cells and some 12 million for CD8+ cells. Summary of the overall study and its limitations: Between patients and healthy controls, no significant difference in CD8+ Simpson's diversity was found (P=0.060). About 30 CD8+ CDR3 sequences were found in both patients and controls but appeared to be highly expressed in patients and within the immunodominant clones of the patients.

Counted from cysteine to phenylalanine, this CDR3 has 12 amino acids. The DNA shown is the 36-base CDR3, in frame from base 1. Clipping removes 8 bases from V and 5 bases from J, with 8 as the unmatched junction base count. Taken from the germline V gene, the CDR1 and CDR2 loops are SQVTM and ANQGSEA. In the study, sorted CD4+ and CD8+ blood T cells from patients with severe aplastic anemia and from healthy subjects underwent deep sequencing of TCR repertoires. Ficoll-Paque density gradient centrifugation was used to isolate peripheral blood mononuclear cells. Before DNA was extracted, CD4+ and CD8+ T cells were sorted using either FACS or magnetic beads. As to this clonotype: Its antigen has not been determined. Base qualities were left out, and no much larger clone turns up one base away.

TCR beta VDJ combination and CDR3 sequence profiling used genomic DNA as the template. TCR repertoire sequencing was run on an Illumina HiSeq 2000. The published analysis was carried out like this. TRBV/TRBJ rearrangement plots, CDR3 size and DJ length profiles, and Simpson's diversity index were used to assess repertoires. The most abundant DNA sequence in the deep sequencing data was taken as the immunodominant clone. CDR3 amino acid sequences were screened for sharing across subjects and compared with published repertoires and the VDJdb database. TCRdb reprocessed the public reads (quality trimming at Q25 with fastp, clone calling with MiXCR) and kept in-frame beta chains. Every CDR3 protein is listed once, alongside the most common genes and DNA of its rows. V and J calls and clone size were set by TCRdb, not the authors. Here the sample has approximately 380,000 distinct CDR3 sequences; 65% to 75% occur a single time. The top ten clonotypes cover 4% of the sample.

The chain couples TRBV29-1 to TRBJ1-1; 7 middle bases align to TRBD1. What was sequenced was sorted CD4+, CD8+, or CD8+CD57+ T cells (not recorded which) from PBMCs. The TCR sequence derives from a human donor in good health, serving as a control. The DNA sequence is as follows: TGCAGCTTGGAACTCAGGGGGACTGAAGCTTTCTTT. It is translated as CSLELRGTEAFF.